This T cell receptor (beta chain) derives from a study of CD8 T cells in Susac syndrome. With 3 bases clipped from V and 15 bases from J, the junction kept 13 bases outside the gene matches. Germline CDR1 and CDR2: SEHNR and FQNEAQ (reference sequence). The CDR3 has 14 amino acids. Sequencing of TCR beta was undertaken in CD8+ and CD4+ T cells derived from blood. Reverse transcription used roughly 0.5 to 1 ug RNA and random hexamers. The authors amplified TCR beta CDR3 across 54 Vbeta and 13 Jbeta using immunoSEQ multiplex PCR. Each CDR3 protein gets one entry after TCRdb re-called the immunoSEQ multiplex PCR reads with MiXCR. The sample contains about 150,000 distinct CDR3 sequences, approximately 95% of which appear only once.

The TCR originated in a human donor with multiple sclerosis. The V and J genes are TRBV7-9 and TRBJ2-1; TRBD1 agrees at 8 bases. Sequencing was performed on CD4+ T cells from PBMCs. Here the CDR3 reads CASSLASQGQVRFF. In DNA, the CDR3 is TGTGCCAGCAGCTTGGCTTCACAGGGACAGGTTCGGTTCTTC.